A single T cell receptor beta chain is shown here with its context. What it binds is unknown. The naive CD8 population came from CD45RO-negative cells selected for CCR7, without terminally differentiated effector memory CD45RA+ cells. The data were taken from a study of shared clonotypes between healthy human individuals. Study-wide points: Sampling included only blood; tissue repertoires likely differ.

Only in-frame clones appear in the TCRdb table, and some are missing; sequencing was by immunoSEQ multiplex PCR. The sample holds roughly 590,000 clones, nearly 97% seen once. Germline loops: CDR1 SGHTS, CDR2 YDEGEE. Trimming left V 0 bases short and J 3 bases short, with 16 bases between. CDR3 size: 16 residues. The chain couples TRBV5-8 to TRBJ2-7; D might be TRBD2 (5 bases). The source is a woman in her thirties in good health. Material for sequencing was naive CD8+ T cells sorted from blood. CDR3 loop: CASSLALREGLYEQYF. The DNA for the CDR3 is TGTGCCAGCAGCTTGGCCCTCCGGGAAGGACTCTACGAGCAGTACTTC.